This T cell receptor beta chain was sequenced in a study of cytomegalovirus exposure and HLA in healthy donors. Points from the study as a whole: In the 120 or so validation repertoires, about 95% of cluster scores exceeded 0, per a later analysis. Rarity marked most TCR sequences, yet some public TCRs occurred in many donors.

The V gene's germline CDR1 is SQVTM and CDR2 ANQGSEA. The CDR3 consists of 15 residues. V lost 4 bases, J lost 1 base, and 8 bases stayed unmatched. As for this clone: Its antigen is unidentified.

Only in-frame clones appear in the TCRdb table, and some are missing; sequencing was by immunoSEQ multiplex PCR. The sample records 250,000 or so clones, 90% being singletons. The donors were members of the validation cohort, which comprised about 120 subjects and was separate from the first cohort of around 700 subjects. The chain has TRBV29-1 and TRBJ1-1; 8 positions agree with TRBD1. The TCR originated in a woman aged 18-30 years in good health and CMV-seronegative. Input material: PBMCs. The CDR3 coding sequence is TGCAGCGTTGCAGACAGGGGACGCGGGAACACTGAAGCTTTCTTT. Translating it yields CSVADRGRGNTEAFF.